The clone carrying this T cell receptor (beta chain) appeared a few times. PCR was performed a second time for about 7 to 11 cycles using a sample-barcoded 5' primer and a J-beta primer mix. Every cDNA molecule carried a tag from a template-switch adaptor bearing 12 random nucleotides. TCRdb re-derived calls from the 5' RACE reads in MiXCR, one entry per CDR3 protein. This sample has about 720,000 distinct CDR3 sequences, with roughly 25% found just once. This sample is drawn from a study of blood T cells in healthy people across ages. The CDR3 is 13 amino acids. Trimming shortened V by 3 bases and J by 4 bases, and 7 bases separated the two germline ends. Germline V gene data show CDR1 as SGHTA and CDR2 as FQGNSA. The sample was also reused in another study, on T cells of mothers and their children. That paper notes: Pairs that are related and pairs that are unrelated have TCR recombination output shaped similarly by thymic selection. Among related mother-child pairs, overlap was slightly higher than in unrelated pairs, though not significantly.

The specimen sequenced was blood. J is TRBJ2-1 and V is TRBV7-2; D uncertain. The TCR was taken from a boy aged 5-17 years in good health. As DNA, the CDR3 is TGTGCCAGCAGCTTGACAAATTACAATGAGCAGTTCTTC. This sequence encodes CASSLTNYNEQFF. The full variable domain, in which reference TRBV7-2 and TRBJ2-1 provide the parts outside the CDR3, is GAGVSQSPSNKVTEKGKDVELRCDPISGHTALYWYRQSLGQGLEFLIYFQGNSAPDKSGLPSDRFSAERTGGSVSTLTIQRTQQEDSAVYLCASSLTNYNEQFFGPGTRLTVL.